What follows are 27 T cell receptor beta chains derived from one specimen sequenced in a study of T cell responses to AZD1222 COVID-19 vaccine. The data were produced by immunoSEQ multiplex PCR, yet TCRdb's version contains in-frame clones alone and is incomplete. The table has roughly 110,000 clones, about 85% seen once. Here the sequenced sample was peripheral blood, taken on day 0 of AZD1222 vaccination. These receptors all stem from an adult in good health.

V usage is TRBV12-3 or TRBV12-4 and J usage is TRBJ2-3; no definite D call. The CDR3 contains 12 residues. V shed 3 bases and J shed 8 bases, with 9 bases lying between them. The chain's CDR3 is CASSLRPSTQYF. CDR3 sequence (DNA): TGTGCCAGCAGTTTGCGGCCCTCTACGCAGTATTTT.

The V and J genes are TRBV13 and TRBJ2-1; 8 bases align to TRBD1. The CDR3 sequence is 17 residues long. CDR1 and CDR2 (germline): PRHDT, FYEKMQ (reference sequence). The V segment lost 0 bases and the J segment 1 base; nucleotides outside the gene matches: 5. CDR3 bases: TGTGCCAGCAGCTTAGGAGACAGGGGTGATTCCTACAATGAGCAGTTCTTC. Translating it yields CASSLGDRGDSYNEQFF.

The chain has TRBV9 and TRBJ2-7; 7 bases map to TRBD1. J lost 6 bases, V lost 0 bases, and 9 bases had no gene match. The CDR3 runs to 15 residues. Germline V lookup: CDR1 SGDLS, CDR2 YYNGEE. The CDR3 here is CASSVGTGAYVEQYF. In nucleotides, the CDR3 is TGTGCCAGCAGCGTAGGAACAGGGGCCTACGTCGAGCAGTACTTC.

This clone was recorded once. As DNA, the CDR3 is TGTGCCAGCAGTGTAGGGCAGGGCAACACCGGGGAGCTGTTTTTT. This translates into CASSVGQGNTGELFF. The genes are TRBV2 and TRBJ2-2, with a possible D match to TRBD1 (5 bases). CDR3 length equals 15 residues. Germline-derived CDR1 and CDR2 are SNHLY and FYNNEI. Deletions cut 4 bases from V and 2 bases from J, with 11 bases between. The full variable domain, rest sourced from reference TRBV2 and TRBJ2-2, is EPEVTQTPSHQVTQMGQEVILRCVPISNHLYFYWYRQILGQKVEFLVSFYNNEISEKSEIFDDQFSVERPDGSNFTLKIRSTKLEDSAMYFCASSVGQGNTGELFFGEGSRLTVL.

The chain employs TRBV6-5 and TRBJ1-3; D is possibly TRBD1 (5 bases). V lost 7 bases, J lost 4 bases, and 17 bases lay in between. Germline CDR1 reads MNHEY; CDR2 reads SVGAGI. This CDR3 contains 15 residues. The CDR3 loop is CASNAYRSAGNTIYF. As DNA, the CDR3 is TGTGCCAGCAACGCGTACAGGTCGGCCGGAAACACCATATATTTT.

This chain joins TRBV11-2 and TRBJ2-1, with D uncertain. Trimming shortened V by 5 bases and J by 12 bases, and 17 bases separated the two germline ends. CDR1 SGHAT and CDR2 FQNNGV come from the germline V gene. The CDR3 contains 13 residues. The CDR3 region is CASSLNKVLGQFF. The CDR3 nucleotides read TGTGCCAGCAGCCTCAACAAAGTTTTGGGGCAGTTCTTC.

The V gene is TRBV6-6, the J gene TRBJ1-1; D ambiguous. This CDR3 is 11 amino acids long. Deletions cut 2 bases from V and 4 bases from J, with 2 bases between. CDR1 is MNHNY, CDR2 SVGAGI, per germline (reference sequence). CDR3 sequence reads: CASSYGTEAFF. The CDR3 nucleotides read TGTGCCAGCAGTTACGGCACTGAAGCTTTCTTT.

This chain uses TRBV14 with TRBJ2-3; D not resolved. This CDR3 is built from 13 residues. Germline assignment: CDR1 SGHDN and CDR2 FVKESK. Trimming took 0 bases from V and 8 from J, leaving 9 bases between them. For the CDR3, the DNA is TGTGCCAGCAGCCAAGAACGGCTCGCTACGCAGTATTTT. This sequence encodes CASSQERLATQYF.

This chain uses TRBV27 with TRBJ1-1; no firm D call. This CDR3 has 15 amino acids. V lost 3 bases to trimming and J lost 0 bases, with 11 bases between them. CDR1 is MNHEY and CDR2 is SMNVEV in the germline V gene (reference sequence). The chain's CDR3 is CASSFAGLMNTEAFF. CDR3 nucleotides: TGTGCCAGCAGTTTCGCAGGACTCATGAACACTGAAGCTTTCTTT.

The chain is built from TRBV5-1 and TRBJ2-1; 9 bases match TRBD2. The trim removed 0 bases at V and 5 bases at J, leaving 9 bases unmatched. This CDR3 region has 17 residues. Germline V gene sequence: CDR1 SGHRS, CDR2 YFSETQ. The CDR3 reads CASSLGVIAGEHNEQFF. The CDR3 DNA sequence: TGCGCCAGCAGCTTGGGGGTTATAGCGGGAGAGCACAATGAGCAGTTCTTC. The full variable domain, completed using reference TRBV5-1 and TRBJ2-1, is KAGVTQTPRYLIKTRGQQVTLSCSPISGHRSVSWYQQTPGQGLQFLFEYFSETQRNKGNFPGRFSGRQFSNSRSEMNVSTLELGDSALYLCASSLGVIAGEHNEQFFGPGTRLTVL.

The chain couples TRBV19 to TRBJ2-1, with 11 bases lining up with TRBD2. From germline, CDR1 is LNHDA and CDR2 SQIVND (reference sequence). The CDR3 consists of 15 residues. V was pared by 6 bases and J by 8 bases, with 9 bases of the junction left unmatched. CDR3 bases: TGTGCCAGTAGAAGACTAGCGGGAATAATAGATGAGCAGTTCTTC. Its translation is CASRRLAGIIDEQFF.

The chain couples TRBV19 to TRBJ1-2; 9 bases map to TRBD1. Germline V gives CDR1 LNHDA, CDR2 SQIVND (reference sequence). V was clipped by 11 bases and J by 2 bases; unmatched bases: 12. CDR3 length: 15 amino acids. The CDR3: CAGTTGGKTNYGYTF. In DNA form, the CDR3 reads TGTGCCGGGACGACAGGGGGTAAAACAAACTATGGCTACACCTTC. Based on the CDR3 plus reference TRBV19 and TRBJ1-2, the full variable domain is DGGITQSPKYLFRKEGQNVTLSCEQNLNHDAMYWYRQDPGQGLRLIYYSQIVNDFQKGDIAEGYSVSREKKESFPLTVTSAQKNPTAFYLCAGTTGGKTNYGYTFGSGTRLTVV.

V gene TRBV4-3 combines with J gene TRBJ1-4; D remains ambiguous. The germline gives CDR1 LGHNA, CDR2 YSLEER. This CDR3 is built from 16 residues. The V and J ends lost 0 bases and 0 bases respectively, with 8 bases between them. The CDR3 sequence is CASSQDPRATNEKLFF. CDR3 nucleotides: TGCGCCAGCAGCCAAGACCCCCGGGCAACTAATGAAAAACTGTTTTTT.

This sequence joins TRBV7-2 and TRBJ1-2; D is undetermined. This CDR3 is built from 13 residues. CDR1 is SGHTA and CDR2 is FQGNSA in the germline V gene. Trimming stripped 1 base from V and 8 bases from J, with 11 bases between. This CDR3 reads CASSLGGSIGYTF. The CDR3 nucleotides are TGTGCCAGCAGCTTAGGAGGGAGTATAGGCTACACCTTC.

This clone was found many times. The chain couples TRBV5-1 to TRBJ1-2, with no clear D. V lost 4 bases and J lost 2, with 9 bases in between. CDR1 is SGHRS, CDR2 YFSETQ, per germline. The CDR3 runs 13 residues. The CDR3: CASSPRRNYGYTF. CDR3 DNA sequence: TGCGCCAGCAGCCCGAGACGGAACTATGGCTACACCTTC.

The chain couples TRBV27 to TRBJ1-5; D not resolved. This CDR3 has 13 amino acids. V dropped 4 bases and J dropped 3 bases, with 7 bases sitting between them. CDR1 is MNHEY and CDR2 is SMNVEV in the germline V gene (reference sequence). CDR3 in amino acids: CASSSSHNQPQHF. The CDR3 nucleotides read TGTGCCAGCAGTTCCAGTCACAATCAGCCCCAGCATTTT.

This clone is a singleton in its sample. V and J are TRBV11-3 and TRBJ1-1; D is ambiguous. The CDR3 extends over 13 amino acids. CDR1 is SGHNT, CDR2 YENEEA, per germline. V was pared by 5 bases and J by 1 base, with 8 bases between. CDR3 nucleotide sequence: TGTGCCAGCAGCCTGACCGAGAACACTGAAGCTTTCTTT. Amino acids: CASSLTENTEAFF.

The chain uses TRBV11-2 and TRBJ2-5, with TRBD1 matching 9 bases. J was trimmed by 5 bases and V by 5 bases; bases with no gene match: 6. The CDR3 totals 14 residues. Germline CDR1 and CDR2: SGHAT and FQNNGV. CDR3 nucleotide sequence: TGTGCCAGCAGCCCGGGGACAGGGTGGGAGACCCAGTACTTC. Its translation is CASSPGTGWETQYF.

This sequence joins TRBV19 and TRBJ2-2, with D possibly being TRBD2 (5 bases). Deletions cut 7 bases from V and 7 bases from J, with 19 bases between. This CDR3 comprises 15 residues. Germline assignment: CDR1 LNHDA and CDR2 SQIVND (reference sequence). This CDR3 reads CASKEEIGRFGELFF. CDR3 nucleotides: TGTGCCAGTAAGGAGGAAATCGGACGGTTCGGGGAGCTGTTTTTT.

The chain combines TRBV7-9 with TRBJ1-1, with D maybe TRBD1 (5 bases). Germline CDR1 is SEHNR and CDR2 is FQNEAQ (reference sequence). The CDR3 has 17 amino acids. Deletions cut 1 base from V and 10 bases from J, with 25 bases between. CDR3 in DNA: TGTGCCAGCAGCTTAGGATTTTGGGACCGAGGAGGGTTAGGAGCTTTCTTT. This gives the protein CASSLGFWDRGGLGAFF.

The chain employs TRBV15 and TRBJ2-2; 7 nucleotides match TRBD2. Germline V CDR1 and CDR2: LNHNV, YYDKDF (reference sequence). The CDR3 has 17 amino acids. V shed 0 bases and J 5 bases; nucleotides not matched to a gene: 9. CDR3 sequence reads: CATSRDPSGVRTGELFF. CDR3 DNA: TGTGCCACCAGCAGAGATCCCAGCGGGGTTCGGACCGGGGAGCTGTTTTTT.

The gene calls are TRBV6-1 and TRBJ1-1; D gene unclear. V lost 2 bases and J lost 6, with 10 bases in between. This CDR3 contains 13 residues. CDR1 is MNHNS and CDR2 is SASEGT in the germline V gene. CDR3 in DNA: TGTGCCAGCAGTGAACGGTTGAGCCCTGAAGCTTTCTTT. This codes for CASSERLSPEAFF.

The chain combines TRBV11-2 with TRBJ2-7; 9 nucleotides align to TRBD2. The CDR3 length is 15 residues. The trim removed 2 bases at V and 1 base at J, leaving 3 bases unmatched. Germline lookup yields CDR1 SGHAT and CDR2 FQNNGV. The CDR3 loop reads CASSLSSGASYEQYF. CDR3 in DNA: TGTGCCAGCAGCTTATCTAGCGGGGCTTCCTACGAGCAGTACTTC.

The chain employs TRBV12-3 or TRBV12-4 and TRBJ2-2; D is uncertain. The V end lost 7 bases, the J end lost 2 bases, and 8 bases lay between the germline ends. This CDR3 is built from 13 residues. The CDR3 nucleotides read TGTGCCAGCAAAAACACCAACACCGGGGAGCTGTTTTTT. Translating gives CASKNTNTGELFF.

Only one count was recorded for this clone. The V and J genes are TRBV15 and TRBJ2-3; 7 nucleotides match TRBD2. The CDR3 consists of 17 residues. The V gene end was trimmed by 3 bases and the J gene end by 4 bases; junction bases not matched to a gene: 13. The V gene's germline CDR1 is LNHNV and CDR2 YYDKDF (reference sequence). The CDR3 here is CATSSYVGGLLADTQYF. CDR3 DNA sequence: TGTGCCACCAGCAGCTATGTGGGGGGACTACTAGCAGATACGCAGTATTTT.

The rearrangement links TRBV11-1 to TRBJ1-1, with D tentatively TRBD1 (5 bases). CDR1 is SGHAT, CDR2 FQDESV, per germline (reference sequence). The V and J ends lost 3 bases and 1 base respectively, with 12 bases between them. This CDR3 is 15 amino acids long. In nucleotides, the CDR3 is TGTGCCAGCAGCTTGGATGGGGGAAAGAACACTGAAGCTTTCTTT. Its translation: CASSLDGGKNTEAFF.

This clone was observed once. The V and J genes are TRBV19 and TRBJ1-1; D is undetermined. Deletions cut 3 bases from V and 4 bases from J, with 6 bases between. The CDR3 covers 12 residues. CDR1 and CDR2 (germline): LNHDA, SQIVND (reference sequence). The CDR3 DNA is TGTGCCAGTAGTATTTGGGGCACTGAAGCTTTCTTT. This codes for CASSIWGTEAFF.